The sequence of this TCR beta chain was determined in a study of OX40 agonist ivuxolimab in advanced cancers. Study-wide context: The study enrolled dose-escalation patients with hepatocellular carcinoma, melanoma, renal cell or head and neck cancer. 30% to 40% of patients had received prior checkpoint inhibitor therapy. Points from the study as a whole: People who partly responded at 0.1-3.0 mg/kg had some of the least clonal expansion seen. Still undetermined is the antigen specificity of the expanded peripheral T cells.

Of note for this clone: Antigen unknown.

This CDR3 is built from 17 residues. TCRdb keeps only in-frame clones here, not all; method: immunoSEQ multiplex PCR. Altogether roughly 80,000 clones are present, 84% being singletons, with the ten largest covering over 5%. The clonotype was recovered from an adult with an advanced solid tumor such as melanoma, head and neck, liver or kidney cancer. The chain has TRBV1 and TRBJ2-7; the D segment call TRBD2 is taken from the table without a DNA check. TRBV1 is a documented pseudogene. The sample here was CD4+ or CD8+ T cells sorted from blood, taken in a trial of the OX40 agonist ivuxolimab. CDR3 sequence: CTSSQDRGSGKSYEQYF. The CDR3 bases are TGCACCAGCAGCCAAGATAGGGGTAGCGGGAAGAGCTACGAGCAGTACTTC.